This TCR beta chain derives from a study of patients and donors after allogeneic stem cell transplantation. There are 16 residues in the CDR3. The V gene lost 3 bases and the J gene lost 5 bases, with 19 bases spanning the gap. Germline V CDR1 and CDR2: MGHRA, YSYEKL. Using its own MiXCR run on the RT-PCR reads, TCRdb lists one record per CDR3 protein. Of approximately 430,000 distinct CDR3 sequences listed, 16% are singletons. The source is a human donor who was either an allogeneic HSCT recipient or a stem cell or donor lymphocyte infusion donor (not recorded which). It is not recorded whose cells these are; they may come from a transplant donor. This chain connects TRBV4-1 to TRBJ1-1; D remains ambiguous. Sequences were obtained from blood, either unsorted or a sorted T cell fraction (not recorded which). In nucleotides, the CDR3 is TGCGCCAGCAGCCACGCTACTGGGTTTCCAAGGACTGAAGCTTTCTTT. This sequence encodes CASSHATGFPRTEAFF.